One sample yielded the 19 T cell receptor beta chains listed below, sequenced in a study of T cell responses to AZD1222 COVID-19 vaccine. Sequencing used immunoSEQ multiplex PCR; TCRdb keeps in-frame clones, though not all of them. Among approximately 300,000 clones listed, around 93% were seen once. Sequenced material: peripheral blood, taken 28 days after the second AZD1222 dose. Receptor source: an adult who received the AZD1222 COVID-19 vaccine.

The V and J genes are TRBV10-1 and TRBJ1-6; TRBD1 agrees at 8 bases. Germline values: CDR1 WNHNN, CDR2 SYGVQD (reference sequence). V lost 2 bases and J lost 10; bases outside the gene matches: 7. The CDR3 totals 15 residues. CDR3 residues: CASSELGTGESPLHF. The CDR3 nucleotides are TGCGCCAGCAGTGAGCTCGGGACAGGAGAATCACCCCTCCACTTT.

The V call is TRBV6-2 or TRBV6-3, the J call TRBJ1-5; the D gene is possibly TRBD1 (5 bases). Trimming stripped 2 bases from V and 6 bases from J, with 20 bases between. Germline CDR1 and CDR2: MNHEY and SVGEGT. CDR3 length equals 17 residues. In DNA form, the CDR3 reads TGTGCCAGCAGTTACCCAGATCGGGGCGCTGGGAGTCAGCCCCAGCATTTT. This sequence encodes CASSYPDRGAGSQPQHF.

The V call is TRBV4-1, the J call TRBJ1-4; unclear D gene. The V gene lost 0 bases and the J gene lost 8 bases, with 16 bases spanning the gap. The CDR3 has 16 amino acids. CDR1 and CDR2 (germline): MGHRA, YSYEKL. The CDR3: CASSQDLTSGEEKLFF. The CDR3 DNA reads TGCGCCAGCAGCCAAGATTTGACGTCAGGTGAAGAAAAACTGTTTTTT.

The rearrangement links TRBV7-2 to TRBJ2-7; D might be TRBD1 or TRBD2, each matching 5 bases. The germline V and J ends were trimmed by 0 bases and 2 bases, with 14 bases remaining between them. Germline-derived CDR1 and CDR2 are SGHTA and FQGNSA. The CDR3 length is 16 residues. The CDR3 region is CASSLAHRDGAYEQYF. CDR3 nucleotide sequence: TGTGCCAGCAGCTTAGCGCATAGGGACGGTGCCTACGAGCAGTACTTC. The full variable domain, its missing parts supplied by reference TRBV7-2 and TRBJ2-7, is GAGVSQSPSNKVTEKGKDVELRCDPISGHTALYWYRQSLGQGLEFLIYFQGNSAPDKSGLPSDRFSAERTGGSVSTLTIQRTQQEDSAVYLCASSLAHRDGAYEQYFGPGTRLTVT.

This chain joins TRBV5-1 and TRBJ2-7; 9 bases agree with TRBD1. The CDR3 consists of 14 residues. Per germline, CDR1 SGHRS and CDR2 YFSETQ. V gave up 4 bases and J gave up 4 bases; unmatched junction bases: 6. The CDR3 is CASSPGTGMYEQYF. The CDR3 region has the DNA TGCGCCAGCAGCCCCGGGACAGGGATGTACGAGCAGTACTTC.

The V gene is TRBV5-1, the J gene TRBJ1-3; D might be TRBD1 (6 bases). This CDR3 is 16 amino acids long. Trimming pared 4 bases from V and 0 bases from J, leaving 14 bases between. From germline, CDR1 is SGHRS and CDR2 YFSETQ. The CDR3 protein is CASSRDIVRSGNTIYF. Written as DNA, the CDR3 is TGCGCCAGCAGCCGGGACATCGTGCGCTCTGGAAACACCATATATTTT.

The chain links TRBV7-9 to TRBJ1-3; 7 nucleotides line up with TRBD1. V dropped 5 bases and J dropped 4; count of bases not matched to a gene: 5. This CDR3 has 14 amino acids. Germline CDR1 is SEHNR and CDR2 is FQNEAQ (reference sequence). The CDR3 sequence: CASSPTGVGNTIYF. DNA for the CDR3: TGTGCCAGCAGCCCTACAGGGGTGGGAAACACCATATATTTT.

The chain carries TRBV12-3 or TRBV12-4 and TRBJ1-5; tentatively, D is TRBD1 (5 bases). V lost 3 bases and J 10 bases, leaving 10 bases between the germline ends. The CDR3 is 12 residues long. CDR3 nucleotides: TGTGCCAGCAGTTTCTGGGGGAGTCCCCAGCATTTT. The encoded protein is CASSFWGSPQHF.

The chain joins TRBV9 to TRBJ1-1; 7 positions match TRBD1. The CDR3 totals 15 residues. CDR1 is SGDLS and CDR2 is YYNGEE in the germline V gene. The V and J ends lost 3 bases and 2 bases, in that order; junction bases with no gene match: 7. In DNA, the CDR3 is TGTGCCAGCAGCGGGAGACAGGGCAGTAACACTGAAGCTTTCTTT. It translates to CASSGRQGSNTEAFF.

This chain connects TRBV11-1 to TRBJ2-2; TRBD1 agrees at 9 bases. The J segment lost 4 bases and the V segment lost 5 bases, leaving 5 bases of the junction unmatched. Per the germline V gene, CDR1 is SGHAT and CDR2 is FQDESV (reference sequence). This CDR3 has 15 amino acids. In nucleotides, the CDR3 is TGTGCCAGCAGCAAGAACAGGGGGCGCACCGGGGAGCTGTTTTTT. As protein: CASSKNRGRTGELFF.

V and J are TRBV27 and TRBJ2-2, with 11 bases lining up with TRBD1. The germline V gene encodes CDR1 MNHEY and CDR2 SMNVEV (reference sequence). V trimming: 3 bases; J trimming: 5 bases; junction bases outside the gene matches: 5. This CDR3 is 16 amino acids long. The CDR3 DNA reads TGTGCCAGCAGTTTTAGGGACAGGGGGGGAACCGGGGAGCTGTTTTTT. This encodes CASSFRDRGGTGELFF.

V usage is TRBV11-1 and J usage is TRBJ1-5; D gene ambiguous. CDR1 and CDR2 (germline): SGHAT, FQDESV (reference sequence). Trimming pared 3 bases from V and 7 bases from J, leaving 10 bases between. CDR3 length equals 13 residues. The CDR3 DNA follows: TGTGCCAGCAGCTTGGGTGAAGGGCAGCCCCAGCATTTT. It translates to CASSLGEGQPQHF.

This clone was picked up one time. V is TRBV27 and J is TRBJ1-5; D perhaps matches TRBD1 (5 bases). Germline-derived CDR1 and CDR2 are MNHEY and SMNVEV (reference sequence). V shed 4 bases and J shed 7 bases, with 8 bases lying between them. CDR3 length equals 12 residues. CDR3 loop: CASSSGNQPQHF. The CDR3 bases are TGTGCCAGCAGTTCAGGGAACCAGCCCCAGCATTTT.

The chain employs TRBV7-3 and TRBJ1-1, with D maybe TRBD1 (6 bases). CDR1 SGHTA and CDR2 FQGTGA come from the germline V gene. The CDR3 covers 14 residues. Between the trimmed V and J ends, which lost 2 bases and 3 bases, there was a span of 10 bases. CDR3 in amino acids: CASSLQGKDTEAFF. The CDR3 DNA is TGTGCCAGCAGCTTACAGGGGAAGGACACTGAAGCTTTCTTT.

This clone was detected once. The chain links TRBV5-5 to TRBJ1-2; maybe TRBD1 (6 bases). Germline V gene sequence: CDR1 SGHKS, CDR2 YYEKEE (reference sequence). The CDR3 runs 15 residues. The V gene lost 0 bases and the J gene lost 7 bases, with 16 bases spanning the gap. CDR3 protein: CASSLGGAQGFGYTF. CDR3 bases: TGTGCCAGCAGCTTGGGGGGGGCCCAAGGCTTTGGCTACACCTTC.

This rearrangement joins TRBV7-6 to TRBJ1-1, with 7 bases identical to TRBD1. V shed 6 bases and J 1 base; nucleotides not matched to a gene: 2. There are 13 residues in the CDR3. Germline V gene data show CDR1 as SGHVS and CDR2 as FNYEAQ. The CDR3 bases are TGTGCCAGCAGTTGGGACAGGAACACTGAAGCTTTCTTT. Translation gives CASSWDRNTEAFF. Variable domain in full (rest from reference TRBV7-6 and TRBJ1-1): GAGVSQSPRYKVTKRGQDVALRCDPISGHVSLYWYRQALGQGPEFLTYFNYEAQQDKSGLPNDRFSAERPEGSISTLTIQRTEQRDSAMYRCASSWDRNTEAFFGQGTRLTVV.

This CDR3 reads CASSRGQGGSPLHF. In DNA form, the CDR3 reads TGTGCCAGCAGCCGAGGACAGGGGGGATCACCCCTCCACTTT. V usage is TRBV7-8 and J usage is TRBJ1-6; 10 bases line up with TRBD1. This CDR3 region has 14 residues. Germline values: CDR1 SGHVS, CDR2 FQNEAQ. Trimming cost V 5 bases and J 10 bases; bases outside gene matches: 5. The full variable domain, with the rest looked up from reference TRBV7-8 and TRBJ1-6, is GAGVSQSPRYKVAKRGQDVALRCDPISGHVSLFWYQQALGQGPEFLTYFQNEAQLDKSGLPSDRFFAERPEGSVSTLKIQRTQQEDSAVYLCASSRGQGGSPLHFGNGTRLTVT.

Only one count was recorded for this clone. CDR3 residues: CATSRDRSDTRNQPQHF. CDR3 nucleotides: TGTGCCACCAGCAGAGATCGATCAGACACTCGAAATCAGCCCCAGCATTTT. The V call is TRBV15, the J call TRBJ1-5; D gene ambiguous. CDR1 LNHNV and CDR2 YYDKDF come from the germline V gene (reference sequence). V lost 0 bases and J lost 4, with 16 bases in between. This CDR3 is 17 amino acids long.

J is TRBJ1-6 and V is TRBV4-3; D is undetermined. Germline V lookup: CDR1 LGHNA, CDR2 YSLEER. CDR3 length: 14 residues. The V gene lost 1 base and the J gene lost 7 bases, with 8 bases spanning the gap. The CDR3, as DNA: TGCGCCAGCAGCCAAGGGAACGGGAATTCACCCCTCCACTTT. It yields the protein CASSQGNGNSPLHF.